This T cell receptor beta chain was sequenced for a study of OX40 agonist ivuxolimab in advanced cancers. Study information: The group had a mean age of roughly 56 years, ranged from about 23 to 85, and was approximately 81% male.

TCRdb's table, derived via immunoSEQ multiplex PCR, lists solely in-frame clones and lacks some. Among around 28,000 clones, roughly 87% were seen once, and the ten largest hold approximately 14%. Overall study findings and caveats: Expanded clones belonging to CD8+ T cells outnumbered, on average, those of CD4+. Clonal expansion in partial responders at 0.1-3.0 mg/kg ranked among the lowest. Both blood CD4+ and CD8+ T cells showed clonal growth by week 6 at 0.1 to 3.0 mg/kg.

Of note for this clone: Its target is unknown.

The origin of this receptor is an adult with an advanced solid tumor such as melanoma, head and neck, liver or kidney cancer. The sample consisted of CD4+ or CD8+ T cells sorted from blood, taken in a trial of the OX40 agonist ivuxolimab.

The CDR3 is CASRPFGGDLGEQYF. The CDR3 bases are TGCGCCAGCAGGCCATTTGGGGGAGATTTGGGAGAGCAGTACTTC. This rearrangement joins TRBV5-1 to TRBJ2-7; tentatively, D is TRBD1 or TRBD2 (5 bases each). CDR3 length: 15 residues. The germline V gene encodes CDR1 SGHRS and CDR2 YFSETQ. The ends were cut back, 5 bases at V and 7 bases at J, with 22 bases in the middle.